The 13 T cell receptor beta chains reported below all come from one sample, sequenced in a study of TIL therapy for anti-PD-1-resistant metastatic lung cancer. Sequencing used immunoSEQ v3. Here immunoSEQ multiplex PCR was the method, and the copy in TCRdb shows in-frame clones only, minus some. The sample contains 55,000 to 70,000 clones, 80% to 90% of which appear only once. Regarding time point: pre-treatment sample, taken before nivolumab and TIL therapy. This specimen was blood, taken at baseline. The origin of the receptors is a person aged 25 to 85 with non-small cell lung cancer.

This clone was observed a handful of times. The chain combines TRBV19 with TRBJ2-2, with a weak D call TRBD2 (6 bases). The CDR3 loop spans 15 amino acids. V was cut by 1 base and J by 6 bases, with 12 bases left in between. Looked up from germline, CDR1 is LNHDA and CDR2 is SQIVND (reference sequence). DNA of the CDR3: TGTGCCAGTAGTATAGGACTAGGTATCGCCGGGGAGCTGTTTTTT. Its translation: CASSIGLGIAGELFF.

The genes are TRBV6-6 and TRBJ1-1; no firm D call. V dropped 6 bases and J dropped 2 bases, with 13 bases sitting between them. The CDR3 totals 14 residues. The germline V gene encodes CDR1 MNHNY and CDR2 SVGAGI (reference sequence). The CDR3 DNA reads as TGTGCCAGCAGCTACGAGGGCCGTAACACTGAAGCTTTCTTT. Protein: CASSYEGRNTEAFF.

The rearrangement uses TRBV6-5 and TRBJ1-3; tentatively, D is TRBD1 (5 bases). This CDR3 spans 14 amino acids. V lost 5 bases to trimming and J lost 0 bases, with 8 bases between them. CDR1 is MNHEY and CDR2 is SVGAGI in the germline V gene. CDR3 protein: CASSRQYSGNTIYF. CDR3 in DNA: TGTGCCAGCAGTCGACAGTACTCTGGAAACACCATATATTTT.

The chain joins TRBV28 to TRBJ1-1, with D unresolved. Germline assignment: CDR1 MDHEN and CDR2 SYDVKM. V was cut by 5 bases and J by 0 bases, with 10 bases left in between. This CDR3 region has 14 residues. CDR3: CASSNEALNTEAFF. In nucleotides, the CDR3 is TGTGCCAGCAGTAACGAGGCGTTGAACACTGAAGCTTTCTTT.

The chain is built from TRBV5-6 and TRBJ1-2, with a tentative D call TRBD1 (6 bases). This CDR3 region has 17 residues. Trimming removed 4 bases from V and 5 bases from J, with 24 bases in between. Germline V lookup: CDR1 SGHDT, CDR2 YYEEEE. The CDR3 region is CASSRFAGGPFEYGYTF. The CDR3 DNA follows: TGTGCCAGCAGCAGATTCGCGGGGGGCCCCTTCGAATATGGCTACACCTTC.

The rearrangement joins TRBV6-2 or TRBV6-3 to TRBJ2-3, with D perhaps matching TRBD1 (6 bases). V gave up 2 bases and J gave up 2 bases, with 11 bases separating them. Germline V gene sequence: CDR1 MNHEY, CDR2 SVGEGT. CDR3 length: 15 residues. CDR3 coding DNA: TGTGCCAGCAGTTACCGTTGGACAGTCACAGATACGCAGTATTTT. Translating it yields CASSYRWTVTDTQYF.

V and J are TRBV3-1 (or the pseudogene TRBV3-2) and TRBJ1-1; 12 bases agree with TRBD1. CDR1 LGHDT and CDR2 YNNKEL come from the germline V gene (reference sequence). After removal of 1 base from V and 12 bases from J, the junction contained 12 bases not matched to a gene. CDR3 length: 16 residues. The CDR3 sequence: CASSQVSGTGGGAPFF. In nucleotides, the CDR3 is TGTGCCAGCAGCCAAGTGTCCGGGACAGGGGGCGGCGCACCTTTCTTT.

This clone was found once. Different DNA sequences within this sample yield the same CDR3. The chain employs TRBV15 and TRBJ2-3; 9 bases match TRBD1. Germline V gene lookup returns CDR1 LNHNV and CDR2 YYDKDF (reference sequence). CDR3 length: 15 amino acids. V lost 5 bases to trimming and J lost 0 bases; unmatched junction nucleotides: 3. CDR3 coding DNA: TGTGCCACCAGCCGCGGACAGGGGAGCACAGATACGCAGTATTTT. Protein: CATSRGQGSTDTQYF.

CDR3 region: CAIMTETNEQFF. The DNA for the CDR3 is TGTGCCATTATGACAGAGACTAATGAGCAGTTCTTC. This chain connects TRBV28 to TRBJ2-1; the D gene is possibly TRBD1 (5 bases). Germline V gene data show CDR1 as MDHEN and CDR2 as SYDVKM. V gave up 10 bases and J gave up 7 bases, with 14 bases separating them. The CDR3 totals 12 residues.

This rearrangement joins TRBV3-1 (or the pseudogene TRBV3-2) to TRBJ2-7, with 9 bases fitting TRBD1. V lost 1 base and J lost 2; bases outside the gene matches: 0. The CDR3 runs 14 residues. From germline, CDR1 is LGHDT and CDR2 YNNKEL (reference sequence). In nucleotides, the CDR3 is TGTGCCAGCAGCCAAGGGACAGGGGCCTACGAGCAGTACTTC. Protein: CASSQGTGAYEQYF.

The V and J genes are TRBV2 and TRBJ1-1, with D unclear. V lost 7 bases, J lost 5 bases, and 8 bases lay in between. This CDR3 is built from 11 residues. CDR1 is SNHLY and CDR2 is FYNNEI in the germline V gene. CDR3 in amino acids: CASILSTEAFF. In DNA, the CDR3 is TGTGCCAGCATCTTGAGTACTGAAGCTTTCTTT.

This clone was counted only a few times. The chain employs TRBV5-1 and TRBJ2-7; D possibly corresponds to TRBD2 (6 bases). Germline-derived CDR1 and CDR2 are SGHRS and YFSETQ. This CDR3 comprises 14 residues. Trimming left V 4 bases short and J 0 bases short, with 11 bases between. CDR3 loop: CASSTGLLSYEQYF. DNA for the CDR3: TGCGCCAGCAGCACGGGACTCCTCTCCTACGAGCAGTACTTC. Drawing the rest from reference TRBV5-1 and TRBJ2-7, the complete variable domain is KAGVTQTPRYLIKTRGQQVTLSCSPISGHRSVSWYQQTPGQGLQFLFEYFSETQRNKGNFPGRFSGRQFSNSRSEMNVSTLELGDSALYLCASSTGLLSYEQYFGPGTRLTVT.

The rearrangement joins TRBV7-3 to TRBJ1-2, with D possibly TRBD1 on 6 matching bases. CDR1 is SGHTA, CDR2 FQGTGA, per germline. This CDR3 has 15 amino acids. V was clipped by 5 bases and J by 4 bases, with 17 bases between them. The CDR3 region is CASSPRGGMAYGYTF. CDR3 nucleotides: TGTGCCAGCAGCCCTAGGGGGGGAATGGCCTATGGCTACACCTTC.